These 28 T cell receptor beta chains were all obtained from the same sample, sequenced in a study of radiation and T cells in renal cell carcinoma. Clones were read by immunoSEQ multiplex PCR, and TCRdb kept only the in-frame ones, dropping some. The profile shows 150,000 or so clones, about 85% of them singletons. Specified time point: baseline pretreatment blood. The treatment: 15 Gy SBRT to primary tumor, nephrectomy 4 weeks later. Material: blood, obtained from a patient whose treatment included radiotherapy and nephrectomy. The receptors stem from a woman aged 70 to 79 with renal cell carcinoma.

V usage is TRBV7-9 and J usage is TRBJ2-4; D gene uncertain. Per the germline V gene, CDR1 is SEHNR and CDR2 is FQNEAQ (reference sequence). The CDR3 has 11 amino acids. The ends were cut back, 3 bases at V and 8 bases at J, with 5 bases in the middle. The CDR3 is CASSLLDIQYF. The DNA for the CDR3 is TGTGCCAGCAGCTTGTTGGACATTCAGTACTTC.

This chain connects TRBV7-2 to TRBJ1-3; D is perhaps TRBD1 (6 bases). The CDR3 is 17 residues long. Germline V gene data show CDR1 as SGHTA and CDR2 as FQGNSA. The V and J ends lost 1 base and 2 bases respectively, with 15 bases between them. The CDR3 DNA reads TGTGCCAGCAGCTTAGAGGGGGGGTTGGTCACTGGAAACACCATATATTTT. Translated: CASSLEGGLVTGNTIYF. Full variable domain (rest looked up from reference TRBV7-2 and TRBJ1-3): GAGVSQSPSNKVTEKGKDVELRCDPISGHTALYWYRQSLGQGLEFLIYFQGNSAPDKSGLPSDRFSAERTGGSVSTLTIQRTQQEDSAVYLCASSLEGGLVTGNTIYFGEGSWLTVV.

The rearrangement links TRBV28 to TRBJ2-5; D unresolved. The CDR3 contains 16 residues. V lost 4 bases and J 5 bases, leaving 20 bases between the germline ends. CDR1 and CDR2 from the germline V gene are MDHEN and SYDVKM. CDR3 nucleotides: TGTGCCAGCAGTTCCTTTGCGGCACCCAAAACGGAGACCCAGTACTTC. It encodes CASSSFAAPKTETQYF.

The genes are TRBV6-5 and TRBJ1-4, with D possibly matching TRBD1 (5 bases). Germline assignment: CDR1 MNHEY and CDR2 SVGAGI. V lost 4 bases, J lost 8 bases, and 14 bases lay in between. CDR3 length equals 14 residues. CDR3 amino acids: CASSWGRTGEKLFF. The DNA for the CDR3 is TGTGCCAGCAGTTGGGGGAGGACGGGGGAAAAACTGTTTTTT.

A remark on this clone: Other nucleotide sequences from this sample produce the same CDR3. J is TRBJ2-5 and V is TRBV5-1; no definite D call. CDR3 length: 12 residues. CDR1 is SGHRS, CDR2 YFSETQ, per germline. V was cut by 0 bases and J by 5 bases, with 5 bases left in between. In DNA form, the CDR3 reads TGCGCCAGCAGCTTGGGTAAGGAGACCCAGTACTTC. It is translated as CASSLGKETQYF.

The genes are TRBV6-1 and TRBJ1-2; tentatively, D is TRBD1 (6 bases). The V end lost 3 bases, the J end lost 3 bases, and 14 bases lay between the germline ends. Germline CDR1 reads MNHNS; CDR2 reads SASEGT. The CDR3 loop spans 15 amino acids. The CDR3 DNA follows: TGTGCCAGCAGTGACCCCGTTCCAGGGGACTATGGCTACACCTTC. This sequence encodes CASSDPVPGDYGYTF.

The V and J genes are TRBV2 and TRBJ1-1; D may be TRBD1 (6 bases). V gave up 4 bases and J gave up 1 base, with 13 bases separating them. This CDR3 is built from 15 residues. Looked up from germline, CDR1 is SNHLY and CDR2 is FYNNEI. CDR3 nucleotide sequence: TGTGCCAGCAGTGTATACCAGGGGAAGAACACTGAAGCTTTCTTT. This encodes CASSVYQGKNTEAFF. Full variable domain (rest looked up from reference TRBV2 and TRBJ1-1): EPEVTQTPSHQVTQMGQEVILRCVPISNHLYFYWYRQILGQKVEFLVSFYNNEISEKSEIFDDQFSVERPDGSNFTLKIRSTKLEDSAMYFCASSVYQGKNTEAFFGQGTRLTVV.

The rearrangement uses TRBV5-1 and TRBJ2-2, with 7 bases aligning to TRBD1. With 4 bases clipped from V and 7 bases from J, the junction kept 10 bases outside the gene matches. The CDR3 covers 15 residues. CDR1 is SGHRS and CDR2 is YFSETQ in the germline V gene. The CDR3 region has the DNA TGCGCCAGCAGCCAATTCCAGGGGGAGAACGGGGAGCTGTTTTTT. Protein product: CASSQFQGENGELFF.

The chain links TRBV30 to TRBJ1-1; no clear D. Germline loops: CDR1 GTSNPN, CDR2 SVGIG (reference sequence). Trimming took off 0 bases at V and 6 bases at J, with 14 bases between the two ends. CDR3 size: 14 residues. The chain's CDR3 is CAWSVLRSGAEAFF. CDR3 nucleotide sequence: TGTGCCTGGAGTGTACTTCGGTCCGGCGCTGAAGCTTTCTTT.

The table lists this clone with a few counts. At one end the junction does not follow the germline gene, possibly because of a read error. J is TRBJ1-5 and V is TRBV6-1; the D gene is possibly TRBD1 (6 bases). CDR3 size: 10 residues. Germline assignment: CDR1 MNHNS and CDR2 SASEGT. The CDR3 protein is CASSELRTAF. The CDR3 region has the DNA TGTGCCAGCAGTGAGCTAAGGACAGCATTT.

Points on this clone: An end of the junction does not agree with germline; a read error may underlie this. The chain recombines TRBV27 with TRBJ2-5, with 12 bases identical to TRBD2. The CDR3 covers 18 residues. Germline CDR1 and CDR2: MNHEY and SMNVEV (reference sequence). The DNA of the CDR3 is TGTGCCAGCAGTGTATCTAGCGGGGGGGGCTTATTCAGAGAGACCCAGTACTTC. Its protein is CASSVSSGGGLFRETQYF.

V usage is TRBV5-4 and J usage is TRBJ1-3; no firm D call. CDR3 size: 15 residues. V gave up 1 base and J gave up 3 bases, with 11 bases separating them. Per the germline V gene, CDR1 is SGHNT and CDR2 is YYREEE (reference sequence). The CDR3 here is CASSLSPGVGNTIYF. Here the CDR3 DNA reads TGTGCCAGCAGCTTGTCCCCGGGAGTTGGAAACACCATATATTTT.

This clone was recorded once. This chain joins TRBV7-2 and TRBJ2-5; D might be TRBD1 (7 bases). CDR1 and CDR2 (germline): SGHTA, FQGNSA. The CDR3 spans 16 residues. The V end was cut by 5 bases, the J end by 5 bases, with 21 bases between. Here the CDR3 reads CASSAGGGSTWETQYF. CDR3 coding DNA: TGTGCCAGCAGCGCAGGAGGGGGCAGTACTTGGGAGACCCAGTACTTC. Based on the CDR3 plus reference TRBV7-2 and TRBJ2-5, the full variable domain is GAGVSQSPSNKVTEKGKDVELRCDPISGHTALYWYRQSLGQGLEFLIYFQGNSAPDKSGLPSDRFSAERTGGSVSTLTIQRTQQEDSAVYLCASSAGGGSTWETQYFGPGTRLLVL.

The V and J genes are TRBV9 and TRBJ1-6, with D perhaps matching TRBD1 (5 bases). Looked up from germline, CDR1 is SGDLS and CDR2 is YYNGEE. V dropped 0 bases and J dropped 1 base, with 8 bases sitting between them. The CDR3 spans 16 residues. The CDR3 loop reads CASSVVPGSYNSPLHF. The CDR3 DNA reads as TGTGCCAGCAGCGTAGTCCCAGGGTCCTATAATTCACCCCTCCACTTT.

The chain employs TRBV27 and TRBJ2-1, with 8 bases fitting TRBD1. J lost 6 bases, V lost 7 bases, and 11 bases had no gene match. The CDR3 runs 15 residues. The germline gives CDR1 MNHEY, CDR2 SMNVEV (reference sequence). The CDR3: CASTPGGTRVNEQFF. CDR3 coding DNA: TGTGCCAGCACCCCAGGGGGCACGAGGGTCAATGAGCAGTTCTTC.

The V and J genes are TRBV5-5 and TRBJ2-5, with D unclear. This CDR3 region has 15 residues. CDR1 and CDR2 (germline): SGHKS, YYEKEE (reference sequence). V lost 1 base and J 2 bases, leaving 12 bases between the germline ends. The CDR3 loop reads CASSLPWEQQETQYF. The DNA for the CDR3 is TGTGCCAGCAGCTTGCCGTGGGAACAACAAGAGACCCAGTACTTC.

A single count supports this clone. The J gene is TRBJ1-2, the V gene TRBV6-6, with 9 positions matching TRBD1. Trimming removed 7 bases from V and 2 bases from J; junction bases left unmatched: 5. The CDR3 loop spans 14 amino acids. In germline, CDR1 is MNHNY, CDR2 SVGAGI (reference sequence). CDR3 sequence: CASTPGQGNYGYTF. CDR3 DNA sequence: TGTGCCAGCACCCCGGGACAGGGAAACTATGGCTACACCTTC.

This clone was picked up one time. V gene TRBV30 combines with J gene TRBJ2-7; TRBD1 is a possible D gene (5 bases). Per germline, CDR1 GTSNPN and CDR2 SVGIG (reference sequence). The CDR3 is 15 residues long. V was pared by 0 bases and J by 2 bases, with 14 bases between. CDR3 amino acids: CAWSVAQGLAYEQYF. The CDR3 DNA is TGTGCCTGGAGTGTGGCCCAGGGATTGGCCTACGAGCAGTACTTC.

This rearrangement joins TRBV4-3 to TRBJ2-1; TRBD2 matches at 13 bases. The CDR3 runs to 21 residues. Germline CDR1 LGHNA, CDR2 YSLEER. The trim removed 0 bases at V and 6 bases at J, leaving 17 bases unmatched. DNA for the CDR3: TGCGCCAGCAGCCAAGATCACGACCGTACTAGCGGGGGGGCCGATATCAATGAGCAGTTCTTC. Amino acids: CASSQDHDRTSGGADINEQFF.

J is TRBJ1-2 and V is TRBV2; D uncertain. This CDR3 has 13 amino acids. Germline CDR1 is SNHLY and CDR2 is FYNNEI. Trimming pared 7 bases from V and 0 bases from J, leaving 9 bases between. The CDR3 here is CASKVRTNYGYTF. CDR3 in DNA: TGTGCCAGCAAGGTCAGAACTAACTATGGCTACACCTTC. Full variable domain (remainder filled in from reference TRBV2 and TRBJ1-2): EPEVTQTPSHQVTQMGQEVILRCVPISNHLYFYWYRQILGQKVEFLVSFYNNEISEKSEIFDDQFSVERPDGSNFTLKIRSTKLEDSAMYFCASKVRTNYGYTFGSGTRLTVV.

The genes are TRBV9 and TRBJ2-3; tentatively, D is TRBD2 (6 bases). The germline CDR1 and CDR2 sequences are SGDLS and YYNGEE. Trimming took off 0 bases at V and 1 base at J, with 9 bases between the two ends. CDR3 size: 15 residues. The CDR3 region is CASSVATSGTDTQYF. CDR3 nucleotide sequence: TGTGCCAGCAGCGTAGCGACTAGTGGCACAGATACGCAGTATTTT.

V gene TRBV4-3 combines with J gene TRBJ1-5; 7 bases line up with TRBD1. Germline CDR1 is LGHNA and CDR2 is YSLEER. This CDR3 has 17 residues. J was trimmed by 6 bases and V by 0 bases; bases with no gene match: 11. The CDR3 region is CASSQDLTGNLGQPQHF. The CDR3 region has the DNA TGCGCCAGCAGCCAAGACCTGACAGGGAATCTCGGTCAGCCCCAGCATTTT.

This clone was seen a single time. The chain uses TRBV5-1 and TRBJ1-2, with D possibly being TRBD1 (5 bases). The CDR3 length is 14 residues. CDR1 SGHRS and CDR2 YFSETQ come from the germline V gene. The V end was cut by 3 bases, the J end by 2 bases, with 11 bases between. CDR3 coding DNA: TGCGCCAGCAGCTCGGGACCCGGAAACTATGGCTACACCTTC. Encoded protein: CASSSGPGNYGYTF. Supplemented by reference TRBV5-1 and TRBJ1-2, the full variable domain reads KAGVTQTPRYLIKTRGQQVTLSCSPISGHRSVSWYQQTPGQGLQFLFEYFSETQRNKGNFPGRFSGRQFSNSRSEMNVSTLELGDSALYLCASSSGPGNYGYTFGSGTRLTVV.

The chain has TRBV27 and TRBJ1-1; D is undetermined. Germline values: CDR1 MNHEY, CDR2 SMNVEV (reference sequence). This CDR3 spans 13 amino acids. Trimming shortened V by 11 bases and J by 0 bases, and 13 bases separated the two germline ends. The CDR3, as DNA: TGTGCCCCCACGGGCCATCTGAACACTGAAGCTTTCTTT. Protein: CAPTGHLNTEAFF.

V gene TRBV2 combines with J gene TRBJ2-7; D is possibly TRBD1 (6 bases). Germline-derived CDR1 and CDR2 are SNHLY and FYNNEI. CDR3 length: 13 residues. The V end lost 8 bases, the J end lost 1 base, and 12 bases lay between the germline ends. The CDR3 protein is CASWTDVSYEQYF. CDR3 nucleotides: TGTGCCAGCTGGACAGATGTATCCTACGAGCAGTACTTC.

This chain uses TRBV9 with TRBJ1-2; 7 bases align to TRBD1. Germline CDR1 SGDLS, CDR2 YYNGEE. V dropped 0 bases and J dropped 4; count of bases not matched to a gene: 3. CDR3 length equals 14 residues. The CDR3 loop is CASSVGQGTYGYTF. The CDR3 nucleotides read TGTGCCAGCAGCGTAGGACAGGGAACCTATGGCTACACCTTC.

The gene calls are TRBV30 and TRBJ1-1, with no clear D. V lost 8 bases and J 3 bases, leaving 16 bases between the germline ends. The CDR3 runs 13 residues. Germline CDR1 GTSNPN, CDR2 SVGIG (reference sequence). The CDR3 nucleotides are TGTGCCCGTTCTGTCGGGGTGGACACTGAAGCTTTCTTT. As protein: CARSVGVDTEAFF.

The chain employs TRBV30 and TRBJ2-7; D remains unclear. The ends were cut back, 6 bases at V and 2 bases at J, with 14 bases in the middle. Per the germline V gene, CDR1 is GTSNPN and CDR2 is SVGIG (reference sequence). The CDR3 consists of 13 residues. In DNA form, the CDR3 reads TGTGCCTGCCATGGAACACTCGCCTACGAGCAGTACTTC. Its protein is CACHGTLAYEQYF.